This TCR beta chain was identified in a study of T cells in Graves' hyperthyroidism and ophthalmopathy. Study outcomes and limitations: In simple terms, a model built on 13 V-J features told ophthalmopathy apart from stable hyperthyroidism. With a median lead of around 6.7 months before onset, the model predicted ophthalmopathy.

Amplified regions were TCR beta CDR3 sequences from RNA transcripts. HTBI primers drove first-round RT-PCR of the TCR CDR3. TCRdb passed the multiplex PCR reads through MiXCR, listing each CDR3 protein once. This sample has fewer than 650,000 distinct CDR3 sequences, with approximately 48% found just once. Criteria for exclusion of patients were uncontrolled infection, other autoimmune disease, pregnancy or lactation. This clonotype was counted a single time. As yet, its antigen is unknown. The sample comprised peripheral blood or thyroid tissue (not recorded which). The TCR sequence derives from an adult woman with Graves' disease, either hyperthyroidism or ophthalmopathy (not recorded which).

The CDR3 loop is CASSVGLTRTTKYYEQYF. The CDR3 bases are TGTGCCAGTAGTGTGGGTCTAACACGGACAACGAAATACTACGAGCAGTACTTC. The V gene is TRBV19, the J gene TRBJ2-7, with D possibly matching TRBD1 (5 bases). Trimming shortened V by 5 bases and J by 3 bases, and 26 bases separated the two germline ends. The CDR3 extends over 18 amino acids. Germline V gene sequence: CDR1 LNHDA, CDR2 SQIVND (reference sequence). Based on the CDR3 plus reference TRBV19 and TRBJ2-7, the full variable domain is DGGITQSPKYLFRKEGQNVTLSCEQNLNHDAMYWYRQDPGQGLRLIYYSQIVNDFQKGDIAEGYSVSREKKESFPLTVTSAQKNPTAFYLCASSVGLTRTTKYYEQYFGPGTRLTVT.